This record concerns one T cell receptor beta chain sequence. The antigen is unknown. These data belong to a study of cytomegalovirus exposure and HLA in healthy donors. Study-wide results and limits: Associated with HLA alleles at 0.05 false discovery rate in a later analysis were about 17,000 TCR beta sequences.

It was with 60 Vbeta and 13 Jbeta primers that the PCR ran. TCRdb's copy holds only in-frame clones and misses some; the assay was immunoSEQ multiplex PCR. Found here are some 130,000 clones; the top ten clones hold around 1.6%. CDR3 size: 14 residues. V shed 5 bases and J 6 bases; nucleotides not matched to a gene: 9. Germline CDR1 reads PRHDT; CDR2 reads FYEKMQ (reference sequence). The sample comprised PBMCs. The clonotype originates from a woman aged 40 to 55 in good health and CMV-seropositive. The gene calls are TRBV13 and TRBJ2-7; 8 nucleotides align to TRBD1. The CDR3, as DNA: TGTGCCAGCAGCGGTCGGACAGGGAGAAGCGAGCAGTACTTC. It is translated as CASSGRTGRSEQYF.